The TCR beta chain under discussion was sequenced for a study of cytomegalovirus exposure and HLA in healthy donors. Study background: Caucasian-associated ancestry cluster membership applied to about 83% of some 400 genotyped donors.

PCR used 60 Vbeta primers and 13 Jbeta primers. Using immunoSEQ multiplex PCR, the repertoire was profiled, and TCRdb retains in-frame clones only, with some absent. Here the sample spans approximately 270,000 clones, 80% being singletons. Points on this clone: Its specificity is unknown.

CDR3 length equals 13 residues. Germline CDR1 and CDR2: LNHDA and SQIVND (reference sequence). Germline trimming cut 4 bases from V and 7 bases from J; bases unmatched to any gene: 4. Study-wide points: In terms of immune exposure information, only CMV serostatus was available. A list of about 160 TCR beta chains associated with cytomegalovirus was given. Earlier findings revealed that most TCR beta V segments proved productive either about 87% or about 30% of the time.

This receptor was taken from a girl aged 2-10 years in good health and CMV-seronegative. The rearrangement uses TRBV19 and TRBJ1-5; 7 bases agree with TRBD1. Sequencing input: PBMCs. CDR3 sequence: CASSRQGGQPQHF. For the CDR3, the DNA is TGTGCCAGTAGTAGACAGGGTGGGCAGCCCCAGCATTTT.